One sample yielded the 27 T cell receptor beta chains listed below, sequenced in a study of T cell repertoires in cytomegalovirus infection. No cognate antigen is known for these TCRs. Each CDR3 protein is one row after TCRdb ran MiXCR on the reads. The table lists 800,000 to 950,000 distinct CDR3 sequences, 30% to 35% of them singletons. This material consisted of cultured CD8+ T cells from PBMCs, taken from culture after CMV antigen stimulation. These TCRs come from a human donor in good health (CMV status not recorded). Some clones in this sample may be carry-over from other donors' samples.

V is TRBV6-1 and J is TRBJ2-1; 8 bases line up with TRBD1. Germline loops: CDR1 MNHNS, CDR2 SASEGT. CDR3 length: 14 residues. V was pared by 7 bases and J by 3 bases, with 5 bases of the junction left unmatched. The CDR3 bases are TGTGCCAGCATCTTTACAGGGGGCTACAATGAGCAGTTCTTC. It is translated as CASIFTGGYNEQFF.

This clonotype was detected a few times. The J gene is TRBJ2-2, the V gene TRBV19; weak D call: TRBD1 (5 bases). V was cut by 3 bases and J by 7 bases, with 12 bases left in between. Germline assignment: CDR1 LNHDA and CDR2 SQIVND (reference sequence). The CDR3 consists of 14 residues. The CDR3 sequence: CASSMFQGGGELFF. DNA for the CDR3: TGTGCCAGTAGTATGTTTCAGGGCGGCGGGGAGCTGTTTTTT.

The chain recombines TRBV4-1 with TRBJ2-1, with D perhaps matching TRBD2 (5 bases). CDR3 length: 14 amino acids. Germline values: CDR1 MGHRA, CDR2 YSYEKL. V was pared by 0 bases and J by 7 bases, with 10 bases between. The CDR3 region has the DNA TGCGCCAGCAGCCAAGATAGCGTAGCGAATGAGCAGTTCTTC. Its translation: CASSQDSVANEQFF.

The V gene is TRBV12-3 or TRBV12-4, the J gene TRBJ1-5; 7 nucleotides match TRBD1. The CDR3 is made up of 18 amino acids. Germline trimming cut 0 bases from V and 2 bases from J; bases unmatched to any gene: 10. CDR3 loop: CASSLAEPQGFGNQPQHF. DNA of the CDR3: TGTGCCAGCAGTTTAGCCGAACCACAGGGGTTTGGCAATCAGCCCCAGCATTTT.

This chain connects TRBV7-9 to TRBJ2-7, with 8 nucleotides matching TRBD1. Germline V gene lookup returns CDR1 SEHNR and CDR2 FQNEAQ (reference sequence). J gave up 2 bases and V 7 bases, and 13 bases lay outside the gene matches. The CDR3 totals 16 residues. CDR3 nucleotides: TGTGCCAGCATGGCGGGTAAGGGACAGGCCCCCTACGAGCAGTACTTC. As protein: CASMAGKGQAPYEQYF.

The chain's CDR3 is CATSDPQDYDTGELFF. The CDR3 nucleotides are TGTGCCACCAGTGACCCTCAGGATTATGACACCGGGGAGCTGTTTTTT. The rearrangement uses TRBV24-1 and TRBJ2-2, with D unclear. Trimming stripped 4 bases from V and 3 bases from J, with 14 bases between. Germline-derived CDR1 and CDR2 are KGHDR and SFDVKD. The CDR3 is 16 residues long.

The chain recombines TRBV27 with TRBJ2-1; D unresolved. This CDR3 is built from 11 residues. V was shortened by 10 bases and J by 4 bases, with 8 bases between the two germline ends. Germline V gene lookup returns CDR1 MNHEY and CDR2 SMNVEV (reference sequence). The CDR3 coding sequence is TGTGCCACCGTCGGTTACAATGAGCAGTTCTTC. Encoded protein: CATVGYNEQFF.

The CDR3 region is CASSQQGLGQPQHF. The CDR3 region has the DNA TGTGCCAGCAGTCAACAGGGATTAGGTCAGCCCCAGCATTTT. The genes are TRBV6-5 and TRBJ1-5, with a tentative D call TRBD1 (6 bases). Germline CDR1 and CDR2: MNHEY and SVGAGI. V lost 5 bases to trimming and J lost 6 bases, with 14 bases between them. The CDR3 has 14 residues.

The genes are TRBV27 and TRBJ1-5; 12 nucleotides line up with TRBD1. Germline CDR1 MNHEY, CDR2 SMNVEV (reference sequence). Trimming at V came to 5 bases and at J to 6 bases, leaving 8 bases not matched to a gene. This CDR3 comprises 16 residues. CDR3 amino acids: CASSPRGDRGRQPQHF. The CDR3 DNA reads TGTGCCAGCAGTCCTAGGGGGGACAGGGGGCGTCAGCCCCAGCATTTT.

This clonotype was counted at least ten times. The chain is built from TRBV7-6 and TRBJ1-5, with no clear D. This CDR3 is 13 amino acids long. Trimming removed 5 bases from V and 3 bases from J, with 8 bases in between. Germline V gives CDR1 SGHVS, CDR2 FNYEAQ. The CDR3 coding sequence is TGTGCCAGCAGCCGAAACCTCAATCAGCCCCAGCATTTT. Its protein is CASSRNLNQPQHF.

There are a few counts of this clonotype. The CDR3 DNA reads as TGTGCCAGCAGTTACTTAATGAAGAACACTGAAGCTTTCTTT. Protein: CASSYLMKNTEAFF. The chain has TRBV6-5 and TRBJ1-1; no firm D call. CDR1 MNHEY and CDR2 SVGAGI come from the germline V gene. The CDR3 covers 14 residues. Trimming pared 1 base from V and 1 base from J, leaving 7 bases between.

V and J are TRBV4-3 and TRBJ2-2; D is possibly TRBD1 (5 bases). Germline V lookup: CDR1 LGHNA, CDR2 YSLEER. V was cut by 3 bases and J by 2 bases, with 19 bases left in between. The CDR3 contains 18 residues. The CDR3 loop reads CASSQESMTEINTGELFF. Written as DNA, the CDR3 is TGCGCCAGCAGCCAGGAATCAATGACAGAAATCAACACCGGGGAGCTGTTTTTT.

A few counts support this clonotype. The chain uses TRBV7-6 and TRBJ1-5; possibly TRBD1 for D (6 bases). This CDR3 is 15 amino acids long. With 1 base removed from V and 5 bases from J, the gap between germline ends came to 12 bases. Germline V lookup: CDR1 SGHVS, CDR2 FNYEAQ. The CDR3 bases are TGTGCCAGCAGCTTAGAGGGGGGGGCCCATCAGCCCCAGCATTTT. This sequence encodes CASSLEGGAHQPQHF.

This clonotype has at least ten counts. This chain links TRBV7-6 with TRBJ1-3; D not certain. CDR1 is SGHVS and CDR2 is FNYEAQ in the germline V gene. V was clipped by 2 bases and J by 3 bases, with 11 bases between them. The CDR3 has 15 residues. For the CDR3, the DNA is TGTGCCAGCAGCTTACAGCCGCCTGATGGAAACACCATATATTTT. Translated: CASSLQPPDGNTIYF.

V is TRBV7-6 and J is TRBJ2-1; D is undetermined. CDR1 and CDR2 from the germline V gene are SGHVS and FNYEAQ. The CDR3 contains 13 residues. V was shortened by 5 bases and J by 7 bases, with 12 bases between the two germline ends. CDR3 in DNA: TGTGCCAGCAGCCAAAGGTGGGGTAATGAGCAGTTCTTC. This sequence encodes CASSQRWGNEQFF.

This clonotype showed up just a few times. This chain uses TRBV28 with TRBJ1-2; 8 bases agree with TRBD1. Germline CDR1 reads MDHEN; CDR2 reads SYDVKM. Trimming at V came to 5 bases and at J to 4 bases, leaving 9 bases not matched to a gene. The CDR3 is made up of 15 amino acids. CDR3 sequence: CASSLQGARRYGYTF. In DNA form, the CDR3 reads TGTGCCAGCAGTCTTCAGGGGGCGAGGCGCTATGGCTACACCTTC.

The chain combines TRBV6-5 with TRBJ2-1, with TRBD2 as a possible D gene (6 bases). V was shortened by 6 bases and J by 15 bases, with 18 bases between the two germline ends. This CDR3 has 12 residues. CDR1 is MNHEY, CDR2 SVGAGI, per germline. Here the CDR3 DNA reads TGTGCCAGCAGCCCGGGGACTCTCCAACTGTTCTTC. Protein: CASSPGTLQLFF.

This clonotype was counted a few times. This chain joins TRBV11-2 and TRBJ2-1; D remains unclear. V was shortened by 2 bases and J by 8 bases, with 16 bases between the two germline ends. Per the germline V gene, CDR1 is SGHAT and CDR2 is FQNNGV. This CDR3 is 15 amino acids long. The CDR3 sequence: CASSLQEPLLDEQFF. Here the CDR3 DNA reads TGTGCCAGCAGCTTACAAGAACCTCTGCTGGATGAGCAGTTCTTC.

This clonotype occurred a few times. This chain's CDR3 is CSARSPGSTWGAGYTDTQYF. In DNA, the CDR3 is TGCAGTGCTAGATCCCCGGGCTCTACCTGGGGAGCGGGGTACACAGATACGCAGTATTTT. The chain links TRBV20-1 to TRBJ2-3; 7 bases align to TRBD2. The CDR3 is 20 residues long. Trimming removed 2 bases from V and 2 bases from J; junction bases left unmatched: 22. Germline V gives CDR1 DFQATT, CDR2 SNEGSKA (reference sequence).

The CDR3 DNA reads as TGTGCCAGTAGTATACGGACAGGGGAAGAGCAGCCCCAGCATTTT. Protein product: CASSIRTGEEQPQHF. The chain carries TRBV19 and TRBJ1-5; 9 bases match TRBD1. V shed 2 bases, J shed 7 bases, and the junction held 6 bases outside the gene matches. Germline CDR1 LNHDA, CDR2 SQIVND (reference sequence). The CDR3 sequence is 15 residues long.

The chain couples TRBV18 to TRBJ1-6; D remains unclear. The CDR3 has 15 amino acids. V was clipped by 3 bases and J by 8 bases, with 14 bases between them. CDR1 is KGHSH and CDR2 is LQKENI in the germline V gene. In DNA form, the CDR3 reads TGTGCCAGCTCACCGACCGGGATGCGGGATTCACCCCTCCACTTT. Translated: CASSPTGMRDSPLHF.

With respect to this clonotype: It may be a read error: a sequence one base away is much more abundant. The chain joins TRBV6-6 to TRBJ2-1; D gene ambiguous. V lost 2 bases and J 5 bases, leaving 7 bases between the germline ends. This CDR3 has 13 residues. Germline V CDR1 and CDR2: MNHNY, SVGAGI (reference sequence). The CDR3 region is CASSYAKHNEQFF. The CDR3 nucleotides are TGTGCCAGCAGTTACGCGAAACACAATGAGCAGTTCTTC.

The CDR3 nucleotides are TGTGCCAGCAGTTACTCGTCAGGGTTTGTGACCTATAATTCACCCCTCCACTTT. Residues: CASSYSSGFVTYNSPLHF. The chain joins TRBV6-5 to TRBJ1-6; tentatively, D is TRBD1 (5 bases). This CDR3 spans 18 amino acids. V was clipped by 0 bases and J by 2 bases, with 14 bases between them. Germline V gene data show CDR1 as MNHEY and CDR2 as SVGAGI.

This clonotype was observed many times. The chain carries TRBV7-2 and TRBJ1-2; 8 bases match TRBD1. Germline CDR1 and CDR2: SGHTA and FQGNSA. The V and J ends lost 6 bases and 2 bases, in that order; junction bases with no gene match: 8. The CDR3 loop spans 15 amino acids. The CDR3 protein is CASRIMTGANYGYTF. CDR3 nucleotide sequence: TGTGCCAGCAGAATTATGACAGGGGCAAACTATGGCTACACCTTC.

The chain joins TRBV12-3 or TRBV12-4 to TRBJ2-1, with D tentatively TRBD2 (6 bases). This CDR3 comprises 15 residues. Between the trimmed V and J ends, which lost 6 bases and 4 bases, there was a span of 16 bases. CDR3: CASRGTGGNYNEQFF. Written as DNA, the CDR3 is TGTGCCAGCAGGGGGACTGGGGGGAATTACAATGAGCAGTTCTTC.

This chain joins TRBV25-1 and TRBJ1-1; 9 nucleotides align to TRBD1. Germline values: CDR1 MGHDK, CDR2 SYGVNS. V was pared by 6 bases and J by 10 bases, with 6 bases of the junction left unmatched. This CDR3 is built from 12 residues. CDR3 nucleotides: TGTGCCAGCAGCTCCCTGGGACAGGGAGCTTTCTTT. Protein: CASSSLGQGAFF.

The V call is TRBV10-3, the J call TRBJ2-7, with TRBD1 matching over 7 bases. From germline, CDR1 is ENHRY and CDR2 SYGVKD. After removal of 3 bases from V and 2 bases from J, the junction contained 4 bases not matched to a gene. CDR3 length: 14 residues. CDR3 sequence reads: CAISDTRGPYEQYV. DNA of the CDR3: TGTGCCATCAGTGATACAAGGGGGCCCTACGAGCAGTACGTC.